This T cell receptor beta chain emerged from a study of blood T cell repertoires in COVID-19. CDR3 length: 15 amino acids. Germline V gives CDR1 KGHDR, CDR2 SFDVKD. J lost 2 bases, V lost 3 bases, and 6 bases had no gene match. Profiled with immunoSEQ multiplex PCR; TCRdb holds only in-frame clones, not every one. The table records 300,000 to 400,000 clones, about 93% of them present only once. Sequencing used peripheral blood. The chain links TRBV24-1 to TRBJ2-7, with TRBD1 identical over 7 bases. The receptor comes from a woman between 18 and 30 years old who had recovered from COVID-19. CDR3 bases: TGTGCCACCAGTGATGAACAGGGGTCCCCCTACGAGCAGTACGTC. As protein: CATSDEQGSPYEQYV.